What follows are 7 T cell receptor beta chains derived from one specimen sequenced in a study of cytomegalovirus exposure and HLA in healthy donors. Vbeta (60) and Jbeta (13) primers were used in the PCR. TCRdb's table, derived via immunoSEQ multiplex PCR, lists solely in-frame clones and lacks some. The sample contains approximately 160,000 clones, roughly 80% of which appear only once. Sequenced input: PBMCs. These receptors originate from a woman between 18 and 29 years old in good health and CMV-seronegative.

The chain recombines TRBV6-1 with TRBJ2-3, with 7 nucleotides matching TRBD1. V shed 4 bases and J 5 bases; nucleotides not matched to a gene: 6. The CDR3 contains 14 residues. From germline, CDR1 is MNHNS and CDR2 SASEGT. The CDR3 loop is CASSARGGEDTQYF. The CDR3 DNA sequence: TGTGCCAGCAGTGCACGAGGGGGCGAAGATACGCAGTATTTT.

This chain uses TRBV6-6 with TRBJ2-7; D ambiguous. The length of the CDR3 is 14 residues. Deletions cut 0 bases from V and 0 bases from J, with 6 bases between. Per germline, CDR1 MNHNY and CDR2 SVGAGI (reference sequence). The CDR3 sequence: CASSYSVSSYEQYF. As DNA, the CDR3 is TGTGCCAGCAGTTACTCTGTGAGCTCCTACGAGCAGTACTTC.

In this sample, this clone turned up a few times. The V gene is TRBV7-6, the J gene TRBJ2-3, with TRBD2 identical over 8 bases. The CDR3 consists of 18 residues. In germline, CDR1 is SGHVS, CDR2 FNYEAQ. The V segment lost 5 bases and the J segment 3 bases; nucleotides outside the gene matches: 16. Written as DNA, the CDR3 is TGTGCCAGCAGCCCTAACCCACCTAGCGGGCAGGGAACAGATACGCAGTATTTT. As protein: CASSPNPPSGQGTDTQYF.

This clone came up once. The chain has TRBV28 and TRBJ2-7; D is possibly TRBD1 (5 bases). V gave up 2 bases and J gave up 3 bases, with 8 bases separating them. Germline lookup yields CDR1 MDHEN and CDR2 SYDVKM. The length of the CDR3 is 13 residues. Here the CDR3 reads CASSLQGSYEQYF. CDR3 coding DNA: TGTGCCAGCAGTTTACAGGGCAGCTACGAGCAGTACTTC.

The CDR3 reads CASSLEAGIPLQHF. DNA of the CDR3: TGTGCCAGCAGTTTGGAGGCAGGCATCCCCCTCCAGCATTTT. The rearrangement uses TRBV28 and TRBJ1-5; D not certain. The CDR3 length is 14 residues. The germline V and J ends were trimmed by 3 bases and 12 bases, with 18 bases remaining between them. CDR1 and CDR2 from the germline V gene are MDHEN and SYDVKM.

The rearrangement uses TRBV18 and TRBJ1-2, with 7 positions matching TRBD1. The CDR3 is 15 residues long. V was pared by 2 bases and J by 0 bases, with 3 bases of the junction left unmatched. Germline V CDR1 and CDR2: KGHSH, LQKENI. DNA for the CDR3: TGTGCCAGCTCACCAGGACAGGAGCCTAACTATGGCTACACCTTC. Translating gives CASSPGQEPNYGYTF.

V gene TRBV5-5 combines with J gene TRBJ2-5; possible D gene TRBD2, 6 bases. CDR3 length equals 16 residues. CDR1 and CDR2 from the germline V gene are SGHKS and YYEKEE (reference sequence). Trimming removed 4 bases from V and 9 bases from J, with 25 bases in between. CDR3 sequence: CASSLLPDYLGVAQYF. CDR3 bases: TGTGCCAGCAGCCTACTACCGGACTATCTAGGAGTCGCCCAGTACTTC.